Listed below are T cell receptor beta chains from one sample, sequenced in a study of vaccination effects on CD4 cells after COVID-19. The repertoire was sequenced with immunoSEQ multiplex PCR; TCRdb's copy has only in-frame clones and lacks some. This table holds roughly 24,000 clones, about three quarters found once. No cognate antigen is known for these TCRs. This specimen consisted of CD4+ T cells from PBMCs cultured with HCoV-NL63 spike peptides, obtained after COVID-19 vaccination. The source of these receptors is a human donor who received a COVID-19 vaccine. CDR3s leave out the opening cysteine and the closing phenylalanine or tryptophan.

v_gene,CDR3aa
TRBV5-6,ASSSASGGRWNTQY
TRBV19,ASSVRIYPNQPQH
TRBV27,ASSLDVGQANTGELF
TRBV5-5,ASSWDGEQF
TRBV4-2,ASSQESIAAGPYGYT
TRBV27,ASSSGDSLYGYT
TRBV14,AIPRGDGSGYT
TRBV28,ASSLNRGITGELF
TRBV4-1,ASAGRAGDTQY
TRBV6-6,ASSSAGGNQPQH
TRBV7-9,ASSFRDPFTDTQY
TRBV6-2/TRBV6-3,ASSRGGGYT
TRBV30,AWRYSSYTDTQY
TRBV14,ASSRSKQETQY
TRBV2,ASSQGTSGRAAGELF